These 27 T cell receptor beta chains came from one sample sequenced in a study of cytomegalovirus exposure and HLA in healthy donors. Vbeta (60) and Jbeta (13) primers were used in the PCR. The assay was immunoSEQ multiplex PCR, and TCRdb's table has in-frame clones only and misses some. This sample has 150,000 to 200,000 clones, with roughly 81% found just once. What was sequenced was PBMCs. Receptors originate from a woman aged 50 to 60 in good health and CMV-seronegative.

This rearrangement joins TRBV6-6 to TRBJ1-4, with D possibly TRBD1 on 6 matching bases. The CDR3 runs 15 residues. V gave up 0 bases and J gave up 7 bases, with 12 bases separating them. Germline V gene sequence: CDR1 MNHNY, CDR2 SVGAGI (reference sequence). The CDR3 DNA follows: TGTGCCAGCAGTTACTCGGAGGGGGGGGGTGAAAAACTGTTTTTT. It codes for CASSYSEGGGEKLFF.

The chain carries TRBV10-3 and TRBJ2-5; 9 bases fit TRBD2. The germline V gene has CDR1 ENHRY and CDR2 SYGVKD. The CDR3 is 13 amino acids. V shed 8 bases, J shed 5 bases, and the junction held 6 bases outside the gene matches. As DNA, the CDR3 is TGTGCCATCCAGCGGGAGGAAGGGGAGACCCAGTACTTC. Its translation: CAIQREEGETQYF.

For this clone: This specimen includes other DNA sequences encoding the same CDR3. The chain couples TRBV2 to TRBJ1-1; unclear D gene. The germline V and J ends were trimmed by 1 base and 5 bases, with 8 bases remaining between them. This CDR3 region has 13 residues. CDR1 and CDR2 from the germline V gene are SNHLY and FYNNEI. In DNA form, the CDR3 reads TGTGCCAGCAGTGAAGACCCTCGGACTGAAGCTTTCTTT. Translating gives CASSEDPRTEAFF.

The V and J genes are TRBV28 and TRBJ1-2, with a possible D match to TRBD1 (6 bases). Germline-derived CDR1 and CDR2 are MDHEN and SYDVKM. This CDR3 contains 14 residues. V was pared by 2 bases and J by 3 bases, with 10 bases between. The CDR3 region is CASSLRAGDYGYTF. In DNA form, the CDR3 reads TGTGCCAGCAGTTTAAGGGCAGGGGACTATGGCTACACCTTC.

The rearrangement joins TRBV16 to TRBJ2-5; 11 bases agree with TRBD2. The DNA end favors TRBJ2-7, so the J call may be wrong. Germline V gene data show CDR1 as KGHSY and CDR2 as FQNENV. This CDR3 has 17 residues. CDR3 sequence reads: CASSQTTGTSGLYEQYF. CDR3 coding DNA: TGTGCCAGCAGCCAGACAACCGGGACTAGCGGCCTCTACGAGCAGTACTTC.

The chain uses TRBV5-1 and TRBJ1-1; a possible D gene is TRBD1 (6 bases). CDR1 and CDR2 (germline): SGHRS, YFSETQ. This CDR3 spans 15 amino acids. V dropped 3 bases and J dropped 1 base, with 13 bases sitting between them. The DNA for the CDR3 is TGCGCCAGCAGCTCCAGGGGACAAAAGAACACTGAAGCTTTCTTT. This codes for CASSSRGQKNTEAFF.

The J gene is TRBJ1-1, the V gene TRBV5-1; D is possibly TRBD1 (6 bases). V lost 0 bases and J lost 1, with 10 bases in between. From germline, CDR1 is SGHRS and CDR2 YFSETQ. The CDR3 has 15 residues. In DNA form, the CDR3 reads TGCGCCAGCAGCTTGGCGGCAGGGGCGAACACTGAAGCTTTCTTT. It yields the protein CASSLAAGANTEAFF.

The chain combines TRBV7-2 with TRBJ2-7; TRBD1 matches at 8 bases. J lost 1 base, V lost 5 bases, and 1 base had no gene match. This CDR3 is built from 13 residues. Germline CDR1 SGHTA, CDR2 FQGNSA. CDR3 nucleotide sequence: TGTGCCAGCAGCGGGACAGGATCCTACGAGCAGTACTTC. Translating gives CASSGTGSYEQYF.

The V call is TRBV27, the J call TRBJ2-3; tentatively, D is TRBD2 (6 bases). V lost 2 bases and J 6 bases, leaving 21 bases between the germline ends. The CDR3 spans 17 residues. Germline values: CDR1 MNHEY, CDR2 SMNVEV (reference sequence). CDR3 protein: CASSLRLSGPVRDTQYF. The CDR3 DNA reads TGTGCCAGCAGTTTACGATTGAGCGGGCCGGTAAGGGATACGCAGTATTTT.

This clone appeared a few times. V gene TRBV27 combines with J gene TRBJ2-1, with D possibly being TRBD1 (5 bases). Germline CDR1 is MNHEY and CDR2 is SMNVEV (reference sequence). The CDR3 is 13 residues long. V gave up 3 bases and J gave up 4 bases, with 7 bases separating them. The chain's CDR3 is CASSLGHYNEQFF. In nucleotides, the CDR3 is TGTGCCAGCAGTTTGGGGCATTACAATGAGCAGTTCTTC.

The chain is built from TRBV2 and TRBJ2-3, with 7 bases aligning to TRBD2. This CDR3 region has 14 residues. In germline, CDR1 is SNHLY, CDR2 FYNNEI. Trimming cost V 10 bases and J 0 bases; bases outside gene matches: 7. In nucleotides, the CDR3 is TGTGCCACACAGCGGGGACCTAGCACAGATACGCAGTATTTT. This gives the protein CATQRGPSTDTQYF.

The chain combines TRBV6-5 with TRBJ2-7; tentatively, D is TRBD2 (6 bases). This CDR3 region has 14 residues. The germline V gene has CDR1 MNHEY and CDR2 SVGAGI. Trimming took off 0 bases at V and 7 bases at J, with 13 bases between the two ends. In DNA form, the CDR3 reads TGTGCCAGCAGTTACTCGCGGGGCCTGGTTGAGCAGTACTTC. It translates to CASSYSRGLVEQYF.

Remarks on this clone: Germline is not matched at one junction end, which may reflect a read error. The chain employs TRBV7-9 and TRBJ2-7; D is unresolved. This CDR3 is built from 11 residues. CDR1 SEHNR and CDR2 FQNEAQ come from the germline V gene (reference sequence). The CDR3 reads CSSSSLYEQYF. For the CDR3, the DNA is TGTTCCAGCAGCTCCTTATACGAGCAGTACTTC.

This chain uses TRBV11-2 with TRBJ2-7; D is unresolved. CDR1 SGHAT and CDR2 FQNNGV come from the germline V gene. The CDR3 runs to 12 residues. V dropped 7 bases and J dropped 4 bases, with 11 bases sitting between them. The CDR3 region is CASILPPYEQYF. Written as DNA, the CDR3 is TGTGCCAGCATCCTCCCCCCGTACGAGCAGTACTTC. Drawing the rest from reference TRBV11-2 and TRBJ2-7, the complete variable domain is EAGVAQSPRYKIIEKRQSVAFWCNPISGHATLYWYQQILGQGPKLLIQFQNNGVVDDSQLPKDRFSAERLKGVDSTLKIQPAKLEDSAVYLCASILPPYEQYFGPGTRLTVT.

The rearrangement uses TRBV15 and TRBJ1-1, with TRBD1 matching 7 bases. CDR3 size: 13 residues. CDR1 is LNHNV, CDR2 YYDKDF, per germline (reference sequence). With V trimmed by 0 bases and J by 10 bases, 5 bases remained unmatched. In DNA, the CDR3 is TGTGCCACCAGCAGAGATCAGGGACAGAGAGCTTTCTTT. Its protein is CATSRDQGQRAFF.

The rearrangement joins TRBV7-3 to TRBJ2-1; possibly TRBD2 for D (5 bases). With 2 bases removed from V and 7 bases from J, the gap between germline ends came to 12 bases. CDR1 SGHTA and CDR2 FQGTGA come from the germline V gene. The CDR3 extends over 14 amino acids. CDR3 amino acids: CASSLGRWGNEQFF. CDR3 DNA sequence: TGTGCCAGCAGCTTAGGGAGATGGGGAAATGAGCAGTTCTTC. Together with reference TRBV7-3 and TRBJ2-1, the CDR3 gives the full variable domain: GAGVSQTPSNKVTEKGKYVELRCDPISGHTALYWYRQSLGQGPEFLIYFQGTGAADDSGLPNDRFFAVRPEGSVSTLKIQRTERGDSAVYLCASSLGRWGNEQFFGPGTRLTVL.

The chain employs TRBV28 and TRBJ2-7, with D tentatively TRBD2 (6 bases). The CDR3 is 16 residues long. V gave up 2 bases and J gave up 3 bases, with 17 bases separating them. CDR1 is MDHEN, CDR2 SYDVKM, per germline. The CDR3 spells CASSLKRSLGGYEQYF. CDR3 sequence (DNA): TGTGCCAGCAGTTTAAAACGGTCCCTCGGGGGCTACGAGCAGTACTTC.

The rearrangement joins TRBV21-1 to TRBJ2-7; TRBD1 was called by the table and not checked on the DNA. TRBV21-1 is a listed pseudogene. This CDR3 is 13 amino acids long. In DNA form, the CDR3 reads TGTGCCAGCCCCCGGGACAGGGTATACGAGCAGTACTTC. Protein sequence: CASPRDRVYEQYF.

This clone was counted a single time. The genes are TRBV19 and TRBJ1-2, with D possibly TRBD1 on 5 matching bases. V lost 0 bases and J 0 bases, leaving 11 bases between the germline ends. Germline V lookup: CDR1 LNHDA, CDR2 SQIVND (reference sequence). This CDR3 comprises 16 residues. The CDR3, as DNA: TGTGCCAGTAGTATAGATATAGGGGCAGCTAACTATGGCTACACCTTC. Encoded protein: CASSIDIGAANYGYTF.

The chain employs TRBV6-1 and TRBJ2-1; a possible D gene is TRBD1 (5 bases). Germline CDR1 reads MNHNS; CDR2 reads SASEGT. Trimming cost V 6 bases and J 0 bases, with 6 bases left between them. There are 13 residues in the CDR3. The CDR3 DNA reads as TGTGCCAGCAGAGACAGCTCCTACAATGAGCAGTTCTTC. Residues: CASRDSSYNEQFF.

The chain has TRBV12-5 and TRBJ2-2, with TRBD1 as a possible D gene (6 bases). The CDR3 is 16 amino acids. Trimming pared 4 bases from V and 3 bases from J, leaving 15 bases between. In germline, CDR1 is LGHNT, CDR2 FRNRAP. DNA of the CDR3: TGTGCTAGTGGTTCCTCCACAGGGTATCACACCGGGGAGCTGTTTTTT. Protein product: CASGSSTGYHTGELFF. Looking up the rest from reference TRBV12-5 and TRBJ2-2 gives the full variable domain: DARVTQTPRHKVTEMGQEVTMRCQPILGHNTVFWYRQTMMQGLELLAYFRNRAPLDDSGMPKDRFSAEMPDATLATLKIQPSEPRDSAVYFCASGSSTGYHTGELFFGEGSRLTVL.

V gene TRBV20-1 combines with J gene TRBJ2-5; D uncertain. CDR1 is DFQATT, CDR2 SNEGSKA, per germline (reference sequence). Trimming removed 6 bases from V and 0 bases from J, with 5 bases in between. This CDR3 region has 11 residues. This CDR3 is CSAQDQETQYF. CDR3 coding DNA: TGCAGTGCCCAGGACCAAGAGACCCAGTACTTC.

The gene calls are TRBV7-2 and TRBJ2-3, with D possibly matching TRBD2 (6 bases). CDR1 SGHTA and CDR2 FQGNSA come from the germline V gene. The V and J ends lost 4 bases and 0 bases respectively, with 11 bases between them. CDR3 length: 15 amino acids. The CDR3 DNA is TGTGCCAGCAGCTCCGCGGGGTTTAGCACAGATACGCAGTATTTT. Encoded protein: CASSSAGFSTDTQYF.

DNA of the CDR3: TGTGCCAGCAGCTTGGGACAGGGCTCTGGAAACACCATATATTTT. Protein product: CASSLGQGSGNTIYF. The genes are TRBV13 and TRBJ1-3; 9 bases fit TRBD1. Germline values: CDR1 PRHDT, CDR2 FYEKMQ (reference sequence). V gave up 3 bases and J gave up 0 bases; unmatched junction bases: 0. This CDR3 comprises 15 residues.

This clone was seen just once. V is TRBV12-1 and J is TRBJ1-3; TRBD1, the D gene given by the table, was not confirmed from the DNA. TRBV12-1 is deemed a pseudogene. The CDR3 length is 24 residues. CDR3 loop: CASSLGQTCYGPVSFWISGNTIYF. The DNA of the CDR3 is TGTGCCAGCAGCCTGGGGCAGACGTGTTACGGTCCGGTGTCATTTTGGATCTCTGGAAACACCATATATTTT.

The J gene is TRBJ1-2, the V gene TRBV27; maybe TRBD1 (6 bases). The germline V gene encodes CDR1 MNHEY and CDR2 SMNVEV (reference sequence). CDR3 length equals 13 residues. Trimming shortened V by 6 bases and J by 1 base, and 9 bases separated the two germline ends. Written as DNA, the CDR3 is TGTGCCAGCAGCCGAGGGGGTAACTATGGCTACACCTTC. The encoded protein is CASSRGGNYGYTF.

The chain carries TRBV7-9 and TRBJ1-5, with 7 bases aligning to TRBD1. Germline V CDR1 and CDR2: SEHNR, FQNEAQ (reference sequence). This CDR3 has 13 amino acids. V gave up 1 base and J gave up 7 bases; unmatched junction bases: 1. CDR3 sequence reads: CASSLEGGQPQHF. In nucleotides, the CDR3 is TGTGCCAGCAGCTTAGAAGGGGGCCAGCCCCAGCATTTT.